This TCR beta chain was identified in a study of T cell clonotyping in hematopoietic cell transplantation. V lost 3 bases, J lost 8 bases, and 13 bases lay in between. This CDR3 spans 13 amino acids. CDR1 is LGHNA and CDR2 is YNFKEQ in the germline V gene. This table comes from immunoSEQ multiplex PCR, and its TCRdb copy is limited to in-frame clones, with some not included. The data show more than 12,000 clones, 94% seen once. The TCR comes from a male patient over 55 who had an allogeneic stem cell transplant from an unrelated donor, so the T cells may come from the graft donor. Some clones in this sample may be carry-over from other donors' samples. The sample in question was PBMCs, obtained 30 days after allogeneic stem cell transplant. This chain links TRBV4-2 with TRBJ1-2; the D is unclear. CDR3 sequence reads: CASSQELLRGYTF. CDR3 nucleotides: TGTGCCAGCAGCCAGGAGCTCTTGCGAGGCTACACCTTC.